The 18 T cell receptor beta chains given below trace back to one sample, sequenced in a study of CD8 T cells in ankylosing spondylitis. MiXCR, applied by TCRdb to the 5' RACE reads, yields one record per CDR3 protein. The data contain around 300,000 distinct CDR3 sequences, approximately 14% of them singletons. Sequenced input: blood, either unsorted or a sorted T cell fraction (not recorded which). Receptor source: a male donor with ankylosing spondylitis or in good health (not recorded which).

The chain uses TRBV20-1 and TRBJ1-1; weak D call: TRBD1 (5 bases). Germline V lookup: CDR1 DFQATT, CDR2 SNEGSKA (reference sequence). This CDR3 contains 13 residues. Trimming left V 7 bases short and J 1 base short, with 13 bases between. The CDR3 nucleotides read TGCAGTGTCCGGCGGGGACCGAACACTGAAGCTTTCTTT. Amino acids: CSVRRGPNTEAFF.

The chain combines TRBV20-1 with TRBJ2-7, with D possibly called TRBD1 or TRBD2 (5 bases each). Between the trimmed V and J ends, which lost 0 bases and 0 bases, there was a span of 15 bases. The CDR3 runs to 16 residues. CDR1 DFQATT and CDR2 SNEGSKA come from the germline V gene (reference sequence). The CDR3 sequence: CSARDEGRGFSYEQYF. CDR3 DNA: TGCAGTGCTAGAGATGAGGGGAGAGGGTTCTCCTACGAGCAGTACTTC.

This clonotype was detected only a few times. The chain uses TRBV15 and TRBJ2-3, with 10 bases matching TRBD1. The CDR3 is 14 residues long. With 5 bases clipped from V and 5 bases from J, the junction kept 4 bases outside the gene matches. Germline-derived CDR1 and CDR2 are LNHNV and YYDKDF (reference sequence). This CDR3 reads CATSGQGGGDTQYF. In DNA form, the CDR3 reads TGTGCCACCAGCGGACAGGGGGGGGGAGATACGCAGTATTTT.

This clonotype showed up just a few times. The gene calls are TRBV27 and TRBJ2-5; 8 bases match TRBD1. In germline, CDR1 is MNHEY, CDR2 SMNVEV (reference sequence). The CDR3 runs to 14 residues. Trimming cost V 5 bases and J 5 bases; bases outside gene matches: 7. The CDR3 coding sequence is TGTGCCAGCAGTGTGACAGGGGAGAGGGAGACCCAGTACTTC. Its translation is CASSVTGERETQYF.

This clonotype was recorded a few times. The chain combines TRBV9 with TRBJ1-1; 7 bases line up with TRBD1. CDR1 and CDR2 (germline): SGDLS, YYNGEE. CDR3 size: 19 residues. After removal of 0 bases from V and 3 bases from J, the junction contained 17 bases not matched to a gene. CDR3 sequence reads: CASSVASGLQIQGDTEAFF. CDR3 nucleotide sequence: TGTGCCAGCAGCGTAGCTTCCGGACTTCAAATTCAGGGGGACACTGAAGCTTTCTTT. The variable domain in full, completed from reference TRBV9 and TRBJ1-1, reads DSGVTQTPKHLITATGQRVTLRCSPRSGDLSVYWYQQSLDQGLQFLIQYYNGEERAKGNILERFSAQQFPDLHSELNLSSLELGDSALYFCASSVASGLQIQGDTEAFFGQGTRLTVV.

Worth noting for this clonotype: A much bigger clone sits one base away, suggesting this may be a read error. The chain uses TRBV5-1 and TRBJ2-4; D is unresolved. Per germline, CDR1 SGHRS and CDR2 YFSETQ. The CDR3 covers 12 residues. Trimming pared 4 bases from V and 14 bases from J, leaving 16 bases between. CDR3 nucleotides: TGCGCCAGCAGCCCGTCCCATGGACGTGAGTACTTC. Translation: CASSPSHGREYF.

In this sample, this clonotype turned up a few times. A read error may explain this, as a much larger clone is one base away. This chain links TRBV5-1 with TRBJ2-5; D unclear. V shed 1 base and J shed 2 bases, with 3 bases lying between them. The CDR3 is 12 residues long. Per the germline V gene, CDR1 is SGHRS and CDR2 is YFSETQ. The CDR3 DNA reads TGCGCCAGCAGCTTGAAGCAAGAGACCCAGTACTTC. Protein product: CASSLKQETQYF. Combining the CDR3 with reference TRBV5-1 and TRBJ2-5 gives the whole variable domain KAGVTQTPRYLIKTRGQQVTLSCSPISGHRSVSWYQQTPGQGLQFLFEYFSETQRNKGNFPGRFSGRQFSNSRSEMNVSTLELGDSALYLCASSLKQETQYFGPGTRLLVL.

The rearrangement links TRBV2 to TRBJ2-7; 7 bases fit TRBD2. The CDR3 is 14 residues long. With 3 bases clipped from V and 4 bases from J, the junction kept 6 bases outside the gene matches. Germline V gene lookup returns CDR1 SNHLY and CDR2 FYNNEI. The CDR3: CASSEGGRDYEQYF. CDR3 nucleotide sequence: TGTGCCAGCAGTGAGGGTGGGAGGGATTACGAGCAGTACTTC.

This clonotype was recorded a few times. The chain's CDR3 is CAISESGNPGTEAFF. The CDR3 nucleotides read TGTGCCATCAGTGAGTCGGGGAACCCGGGAACTGAAGCTTTCTTT. The chain combines TRBV10-3 with TRBJ1-1; no clear D. CDR3 length equals 15 residues. Germline assignment: CDR1 ENHRY and CDR2 SYGVKD. Trimming stripped 0 bases from V and 5 bases from J, with 13 bases between.

This chain links TRBV29-1 with TRBJ1-4; D gene uncertain. V was shortened by 0 bases and J by 2 bases, with 13 bases between the two germline ends. The germline V gene encodes CDR1 SQVTM and CDR2 ANQGSEA. The CDR3 covers 16 residues. The CDR3 DNA is TGCAGCGTTGAAGATCGGGCAGGCGCTACTAATGAAAAACTGTTTTTT. This codes for CSVEDRAGATNEKLFF.

V gene TRBV2 combines with J gene TRBJ1-5, with no clear D. The CDR3 totals 14 residues. Trimming took off 4 bases at V and 0 bases at J, with 7 bases between the two ends. The V gene's germline CDR1 is SNHLY and CDR2 FYNNEI. For the CDR3, the DNA is TGTGCCAGCAGTGTAGGGAATAGCAATCAGCCCCAGCATTTT. This codes for CASSVGNSNQPQHF.

The rearrangement joins TRBV25-1 to TRBJ2-2, with 14 bases matching TRBD2. Per germline, CDR1 MGHDK and CDR2 SYGVNS. The CDR3 totals 17 residues. Trimming removed 7 bases from V and 6 bases from J; junction bases left unmatched: 10. Here the CDR3 DNA reads TGTGCCAGCACCATAGCCCTGACTAGCGGGGGGGCCGGGGAGCTGTTTTTT. Translating gives CASTIALTSGGAGELFF.

V gene TRBV29-1 combines with J gene TRBJ1-1; D uncertain. Germline assignment: CDR1 SQVTM and CDR2 ANQGSEA. The CDR3 has 12 amino acids. The V end was cut by 5 bases, the J end by 4 bases, with 11 bases between. The CDR3 bases are TGCAGCGTTCTGGACTCAGCCACTGAAGCTTTCTTT. As protein: CSVLDSATEAFF. Drawing the rest from reference TRBV29-1 and TRBJ1-1, the complete variable domain is SAVISQKPSRDICQRGTSLTIQCQVDSQVTMMFWYRQQPGQSLTLIATANQGSEATYESGFVIDKFPISRPNLTFSTLTVSNMSPEDSSIYLCSVLDSATEAFFGQGTRLTVV.

This clonotype has just a few counts. The chain uses TRBV20-1 and TRBJ2-3; TRBD1 aligns across 10 bases. Germline-derived CDR1 and CDR2 are DFQATT and SNEGSKA (reference sequence). The CDR3 is made up of 13 amino acids. The junction had 3 bases not matched to a gene; V was cut back by 5 bases and J by 4 bases. This CDR3 is CSAPGTGADTQYF. CDR3 DNA sequence: TGCAGTGCTCCCGGGACAGGGGCAGATACGCAGTATTTT.

V and J are TRBV5-1 and TRBJ2-6; D uncertain. Trimming shortened V by 0 bases and J by 4 bases, and 8 bases separated the two germline ends. The CDR3 totals 15 residues. From germline, CDR1 is SGHRS and CDR2 YFSETQ. CDR3: CASSLGQSGANVLTF. The CDR3 region has the DNA TGCGCCAGCAGCTTGGGACAATCCGGGGCCAACGTCCTGACTTTC.

The table lists this clonotype with a few counts. J is TRBJ2-1 and V is TRBV18, with TRBD2 matching over 7 bases. This CDR3 is built from 19 residues. CDR1 is KGHSH, CDR2 LQKENI, per germline. J was trimmed by 2 bases and V by 2 bases; bases with no gene match: 15. Written as DNA, the CDR3 is TGTGCCAGCTCACCAATCGTCTCATTGGGCGGGGGAACCTACAATGAGCAGTTCTTC. It encodes CASSPIVSLGGGTYNEQFF.

This clonotype occurred a few times. The chain has TRBV29-1 and TRBJ1-1; TRBD1 aligns across 9 bases. This CDR3 has 13 residues. The junction had 8 bases not matched to a gene; V was cut back by 8 bases and J by 4 bases. Looked up from germline, CDR1 is SQVTM and CDR2 is ANQGSEA. CDR3 sequence (DNA): TGCAGCATAGGACAGGGGTGGGGCACTGAAGCTTTCTTT. The encoded protein is CSIGQGWGTEAFF.

The rearrangement joins TRBV7-9 to TRBJ2-7; TRBD1 agrees at 8 bases. The CDR3 is 13 amino acids. V shed 7 bases, J shed 4 bases, and the junction held 6 bases outside the gene matches. Germline assignment: CDR1 SEHNR and CDR2 FQNEAQ (reference sequence). CDR3 nucleotides: TGTGCCAGCAAGCAGGGGGCCAATTACGAGCAGTACTTC. Protein: CASKQGANYEQYF.